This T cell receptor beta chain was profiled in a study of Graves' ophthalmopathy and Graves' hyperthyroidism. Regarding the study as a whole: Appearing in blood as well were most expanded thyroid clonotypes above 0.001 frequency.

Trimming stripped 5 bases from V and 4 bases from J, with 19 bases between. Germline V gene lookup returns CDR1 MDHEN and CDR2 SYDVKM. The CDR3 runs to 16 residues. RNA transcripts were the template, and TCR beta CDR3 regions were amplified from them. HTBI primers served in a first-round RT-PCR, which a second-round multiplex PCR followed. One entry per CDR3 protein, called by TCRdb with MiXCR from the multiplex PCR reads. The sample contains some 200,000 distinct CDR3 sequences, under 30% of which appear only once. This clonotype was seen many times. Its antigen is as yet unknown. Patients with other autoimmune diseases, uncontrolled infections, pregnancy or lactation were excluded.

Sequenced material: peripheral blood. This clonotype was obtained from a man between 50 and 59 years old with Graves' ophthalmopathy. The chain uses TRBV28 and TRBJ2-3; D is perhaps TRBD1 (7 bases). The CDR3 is CASSAYRGVAADTQYF. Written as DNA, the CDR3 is TGTGCCAGCAGTGCTTACAGGGGCGTAGCGGCAGATACGCAGTATTTT.